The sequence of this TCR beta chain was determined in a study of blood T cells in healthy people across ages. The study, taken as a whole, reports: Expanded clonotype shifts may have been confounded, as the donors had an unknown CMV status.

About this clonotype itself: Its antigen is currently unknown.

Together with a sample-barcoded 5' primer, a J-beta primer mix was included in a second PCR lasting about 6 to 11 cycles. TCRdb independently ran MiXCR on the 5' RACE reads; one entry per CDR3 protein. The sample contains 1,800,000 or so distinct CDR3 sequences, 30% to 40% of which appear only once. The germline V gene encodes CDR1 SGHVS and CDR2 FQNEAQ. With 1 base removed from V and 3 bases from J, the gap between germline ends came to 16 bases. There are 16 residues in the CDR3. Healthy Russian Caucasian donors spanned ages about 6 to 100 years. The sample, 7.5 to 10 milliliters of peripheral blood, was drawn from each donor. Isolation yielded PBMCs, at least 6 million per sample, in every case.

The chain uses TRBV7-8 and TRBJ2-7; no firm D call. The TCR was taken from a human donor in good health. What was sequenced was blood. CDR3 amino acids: CASSLVYRSRGYEQYF. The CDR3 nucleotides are TGTGCCAGCAGCTTAGTCTACAGAAGTAGAGGCTACGAGCAGTACTTC. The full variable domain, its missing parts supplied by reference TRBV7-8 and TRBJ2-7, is GAGVSQSPRYKVAKRGQDVALRCDPISGHVSLFWYQQALGQGPEFLTYFQNEAQLDKSGLPSDRFFAERPEGSVSTLKIQRTQQEDSAVYLCASSLVYRSRGYEQYFGPGTRLTVT.